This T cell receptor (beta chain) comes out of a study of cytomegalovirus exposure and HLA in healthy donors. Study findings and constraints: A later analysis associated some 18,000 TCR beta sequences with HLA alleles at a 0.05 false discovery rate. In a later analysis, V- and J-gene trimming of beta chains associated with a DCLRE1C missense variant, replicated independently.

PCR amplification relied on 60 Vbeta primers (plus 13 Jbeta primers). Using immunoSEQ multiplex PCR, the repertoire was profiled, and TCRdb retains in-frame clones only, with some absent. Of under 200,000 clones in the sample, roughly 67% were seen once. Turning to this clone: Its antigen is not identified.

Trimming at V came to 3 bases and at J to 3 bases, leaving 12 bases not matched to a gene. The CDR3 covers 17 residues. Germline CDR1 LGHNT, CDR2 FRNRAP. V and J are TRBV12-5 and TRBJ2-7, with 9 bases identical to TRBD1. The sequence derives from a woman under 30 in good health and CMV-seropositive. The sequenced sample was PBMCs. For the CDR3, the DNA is TGTGCTAGTGGTTTCACCTTATCGGGACAGGGTATCTACGAGCAGTACTTC. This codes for CASGFTLSGQGIYEQYF.